These T cell receptor beta chains were read from a single sample in a study of cytomegalovirus exposure and HLA in healthy donors. TCRdb's copy holds only in-frame clones and misses some; the assay was immunoSEQ multiplex PCR. The table shows some 150,000 clones, with approximately 84% occurring only once. Specimen: PBMCs. These receptors originate from a woman between 18 and 29 years old in good health and CMV-seronegative. Both conserved end residues are part of each CDR3. The D gene is left open where the match is weak. Clone size is given for some rows only: seen once, a few or many times, or a class if the clone is expanded.

v_gene: TRBV9
d_gene: TRBD2
abundance: .
len: 16
j_gene: TRBJ2-1
CDR3nt: TGTGCCAGCAGCCTAGGGGGCGGGAGGGCCACTGATGAGCAGTTCTTC
CDR3aa: CASSLGGGRATDEQFF

v_gene: TRBV18
d_gene: TRBD1
abundance: .
len: 14
j_gene: TRBJ2-1
CDR3nt: TGTGCCAGCTCACCGCGGACAGGTCGGAATGAGCAGTTCTTC
CDR3aa: CASSPRTGRNEQFF

v_gene: TRBV28
d_gene: TRBD1
abundance: .
len: 13
j_gene: TRBJ1-2
CDR3nt: TGTGCCAGCGGTTACAGGGGATACTATGGCTACACCTTC
CDR3aa: CASGYRGYYGYTF

v_gene: TRBV6-1
d_gene: .
abundance: .
len: 15
j_gene: TRBJ2-1
CDR3nt: TGTGCCAGCAGTGCCCTTGGTGTTAGCGCCAATGAGCAGTTCTTC
CDR3aa: CASSALGVSANEQFF

v_gene: TRBV2
d_gene: .
abundance: .
len: 13
j_gene: TRBJ1-5
CDR3nt: TGTGCCAGCTCATGGCAGGGCAATCAGCCCCAGCATTTT
CDR3aa: CASSWQGNQPQHF

v_gene: TRBV4-3
d_gene: .
abundance: few
len: 15
j_gene: TRBJ2-7
CDR3nt: TGCGCCAGCAGCCAGGGAGTGGTTTCGTTATACGAGCAGTACTTC
CDR3aa: CASSQGVVSLYEQYF

v_gene: TRBV2
d_gene: .
abundance: once
len: 12
j_gene: TRBJ2-7
CDR3nt: TGTGCCAGCATCGGCCAGGGCTACGAGCAGTACTTC
CDR3aa: CASIGQGYEQYF

v_gene: TRBV7-2
d_gene: .
abundance: .
len: 14
j_gene: TRBJ1-2
CDR3nt: TGTGCCAGCAGCTTCCGGGACTCAAACTATGGCTACACCTTC
CDR3aa: CASSFRDSNYGYTF

v_gene: TRBV7-9
d_gene: .
abundance: .
len: 16
j_gene: TRBJ2-7
CDR3nt: TGTGCCAGCAGCGGGCGCCCCGGACAAGGCTCCTACGAGCAGTACTTC
CDR3aa: CASSGRPGQGSYEQYF

v_gene: TRBV4-1
d_gene: .
abundance: .
len: 18
j_gene: TRBJ1-5
CDR3nt: TGCGCCAGCAGCCAAGATAGCGGGGCATCGAGTAGCAATCAGCCCCAGCATTTT
CDR3aa: CASSQDSGASSSNQPQHF

v_gene: TRBV5-5
d_gene: .
abundance: .
len: 13
j_gene: TRBJ2-5
CDR3nt: TGTGCCAGCCACGCATATGGTGGGGACTTAGAGTACTTC
CDR3aa: CASHAYGGDLEYF

v_gene: TRBV27
d_gene: .
abundance: .
len: 15
j_gene: TRBJ2-2
CDR3nt: TGTGCCAGCAGTAAAAGTCTGCGGAACACCGGGGAGCTGTTTTTT
CDR3aa: CASSKSLRNTGELFF

v_gene: TRBV28
d_gene: TRBD2
abundance: .
len: 16
j_gene: TRBJ2-1
CDR3nt: TGTGCCAGCAGTTTAGCTTCAGGACTAGGAATCTATGAGCAGTTCTTC
CDR3aa: CASSLASGLGIYEQFF

v_gene: TRBV30
d_gene: .
abundance: .
len: 13
j_gene: TRBJ1-2
CDR3nt: TGTGCCTGGGTAACGGGGGGGAACTATGGCTACACCTTC
CDR3aa: CAWVTGGNYGYTF

v_gene: TRBV7-2
d_gene: .
abundance: .
len: 12
j_gene: TRBJ2-2
CDR3nt: TGTGCCAGCAGCTCCATGTCCAGAGGGCTGTTTTTT
CDR3aa: CASSSMSRGLFF

v_gene: TRBV14
d_gene: .
abundance: few
len: 17
j_gene: TRBJ1-4
CDR3nt: TGTGCCAGCAGCCAAGAAACTACAGGGAAGGGGGTCGAAAAACTGTTTTTT
CDR3aa: CASSQETTGKGVEKLFF

v_gene: TRBV19
d_gene: .
abundance: few
len: 16
j_gene: TRBJ2-7
CDR3nt: TGTGCCAGTAGTATGCTTGCCTCCCGGTCCCCCTACGAGCAGTACTTC
CDR3aa: CASSMLASRSPYEQYF

v_gene: TRBV4-3
d_gene: TRBD2
abundance: .
len: 16
j_gene: TRBJ2-3
CDR3nt: TGCGCCAGCAGCCTGGGACTAGCGGGGAACACAGATACGCAGTATTTT
CDR3aa: CASSLGLAGNTDTQYF

v_gene: TRBV4-1
d_gene: .
abundance: .
len: 16
j_gene: TRBJ2-2
CDR3nt: TGCGCCAGCAGCCAAGGCATCAGGGGCCTGATGGGGGAGCTGTTTTTT
CDR3aa: CASSQGIRGLMGELFF

v_gene: TRBV7-6
d_gene: TRBD1
abundance: .
len: 13
j_gene: TRBJ1-2
CDR3nt: TGTGCCAGCAGCCCCAGGGGGGACTATGGCTACACCTTC
CDR3aa: CASSPRGDYGYTF

v_gene: TRBV19
d_gene: .
abundance: .
len: 15
j_gene: TRBJ2-7
CDR3nt: TGTGCCAGTAGTATAGATCAGGGAACGAGATACGAGCAGTACTTC
CDR3aa: CASSIDQGTRYEQYF

v_gene: TRBV2
d_gene: .
abundance: .
len: 13
j_gene: TRBJ1-1
CDR3nt: TGTGCCAGCAGTACGGAGATGAACACTGAAGCTTTCTTT
CDR3aa: CASSTEMNTEAFF

v_gene: TRBV30
d_gene: TRBD2
abundance: once
len: 19
j_gene: TRBJ2-2
CDR3nt: TGTGCCTGGAGTGGTCGAAGGGGCGGGGGGGCGCAGCGGACCGGGGAGCTGTTTTTT
CDR3aa: CAWSGRRGGGAQRTGELFF

v_gene: TRBV4-3
d_gene: TRBD2
abundance: .
len: 17
j_gene: TRBJ2-1
CDR3nt: TGCGCCAGCAGCCCGGGACTAGCGGGAGCCCCGAGGGGTGAGCAGTTCTTC
CDR3aa: CASSPGLAGAPRGEQFF

v_gene: TRBV13
d_gene: .
abundance: .
len: 15
j_gene: TRBJ2-3
CDR3nt: TGTGCCAGCAGTTCTCAAAGCGGGAGCACAGATACGCAGTATTTT
CDR3aa: CASSSQSGSTDTQYF

v_gene: TRBV7-3
d_gene: TRBD2
abundance: few
len: 16
j_gene: TRBJ2-3
CDR3nt: TGTGCCAGCAGCTGGACTAGCGGGGGGAGCACAGATACGCAGTATTTT
CDR3aa: CASSWTSGGSTDTQYF

v_gene: TRBV7-9
d_gene: .
abundance: .
len: 15
j_gene: TRBJ2-1
CDR3nt: TGTGCCAGCAGCTCCCGGGGGAGCTCCTACAATGAGCAGTTCTTC
CDR3aa: CASSSRGSSYNEQFF

v_gene: TRBV28
d_gene: TRBD1
abundance: .
len: 14
j_gene: TRBJ2-1
CDR3nt: TGTGCCACCCAAAGGGACAGGGGCATCAGTGAGCAGTTCTTC
CDR3aa: CATQRDRGISEQFF

v_gene: TRBV29-1
d_gene: TRBD1
abundance: .
len: 13
j_gene: TRBJ2-5
CDR3nt: TGCAGCCTTAAGAGGGGGCGCTTAGAGACCCAGTACTTC
CDR3aa: CSLKRGRLETQYF

v_gene: TRBV5-8
d_gene: .
abundance: .
len: 15
j_gene: TRBJ2-7
CDR3nt: TGTGCCAGCAGCAATACAGGGTTCCGCTCCTACGAGCAGTACTTC
CDR3aa: CASSNTGFRSYEQYF

v_gene: TRBV7-9
d_gene: TRBD1
abundance: once
len: 16
j_gene: TRBJ1-5
CDR3nt: TGTGCCAGCAGCTTAGGGACAGGGCCCAGCAATCAGCCCCAGCATTTT
CDR3aa: CASSLGTGPSNQPQHF

v_gene: TRBV6-5
d_gene: TRBD1
abundance: .
len: 14
j_gene: TRBJ2-7
CDR3nt: TGTGCCAGCAGTTACGGGACAGTCCTCTACGAGCAGTACTTC
CDR3aa: CASSYGTVLYEQYF

v_gene: TRBV19
d_gene: .
abundance: .
len: 16
j_gene: TRBJ1-4
CDR3nt: TGTGCCAGTAGTATTACCCCGGCAGGGGTTAATGAAAAACTGTTTTTT
CDR3aa: CASSITPAGVNEKLFF

v_gene: TRBV7-9
d_gene: .
abundance: .
len: 13
j_gene: TRBJ2-7
CDR3nt: TGTGCCAGCAGCTTAGTAGGGGACTACGAGCAGTACTTC
CDR3aa: CASSLVGDYEQYF

v_gene: TRBV11-1
d_gene: .
abundance: .
len: 13
j_gene: TRBJ2-1
CDR3nt: TGTGCCAGCAGCTTCAAGCTAATAGCTGAGCAGTTCTTC
CDR3aa: CASSFKLIAEQFF

v_gene: TRBV5-1
d_gene: TRBD1
abundance: .
len: 15
j_gene: TRBJ1-5
CDR3nt: TGCGCCAGCAGCTCGGGGACAGGGACTTATCAGCCCCAGCATTTT
CDR3aa: CASSSGTGTYQPQHF

v_gene: TRBV4-1
d_gene: TRBD1
abundance: few
len: 17
j_gene: TRBJ1-6
CDR3nt: TGCGCCAGCAGCCAACCACTCACCGGGACAGGGGAATCACCCCTCCACTTT
CDR3aa: CASSQPLTGTGESPLHF

v_gene: TRBV2
d_gene: .
abundance: .
len: 17
j_gene: TRBJ2-1
CDR3nt: TGTGCCAGCAGTGAAACCCGGCGGGGGCGCTCCTACAATGAGCAGTTCTTC
CDR3aa: CASSETRRGRSYNEQFF

v_gene: TRBV7-2
d_gene: TRBD1
abundance: .
len: 15
j_gene: TRBJ1-1
CDR3nt: TGTGCCAGCAGCTTTGGCCAGGGGGCAGGAACTGAAGCTTTCTTT
CDR3aa: CASSFGQGAGTEAFF

v_gene: TRBV7-2
d_gene: TRBD2
abundance: few
len: 16
j_gene: TRBJ2-7
CDR3nt: TGTGCCAGCAGCTTTAGGTCGGGAGGAGGAATCTACGAGCAGTACTTC
CDR3aa: CASSFRSGGGIYEQYF

v_gene: TRBV10-3
d_gene: TRBD1
abundance: .
len: 15
j_gene: TRBJ2-2
CDR3nt: TGTGCCAGCAAGACAGGGGGGGGAGATACCGGGGAGCTGTTTTTT
CDR3aa: CASKTGGGDTGELFF

v_gene: TRBV11-1
d_gene: .
abundance: .
len: 14
j_gene: TRBJ2-7
CDR3nt: TGTGCCAGCAGCTTAGGAAGCAGGTCCTACGAGCAGTACTTC
CDR3aa: CASSLGSRSYEQYF

v_gene: TRBV4-3
d_gene: TRBD1
abundance: .
len: 15
j_gene: TRBJ1-2
CDR3nt: TGCGCCAGCAGCCAAACCGGGACAGGGTATCACGGCTACACCTTC
CDR3aa: CASSQTGTGYHGYTF

v_gene: TRBV7-7
d_gene: TRBD1
abundance: once
len: 16
j_gene: TRBJ2-2
CDR3nt: TGTGCCAGCAGCCCCCACCCGGACAGGCGCACCGGGGAGCTGTTTTTT
CDR3aa: CASSPHPDRRTGELFF

v_gene: TRBV28
d_gene: TRBD2
abundance: .
len: 15
j_gene: TRBJ2-1
CDR3nt: TGTGCCAGCAGGATAGCGGGAGAGACCTACAATGAGCAGTTCTTC
CDR3aa: CASRIAGETYNEQFF

v_gene: TRBV6-6
d_gene: TRBD1
abundance: .
len: 15
j_gene: TRBJ1-4
CDR3nt: TGTGCCAGCAGCAGACCCGGGACAGCCGATGAAAAACTGTTTTTT
CDR3aa: CASSRPGTADEKLFF

v_gene: TRBV30
d_gene: TRBD2
abundance: .
len: 12
j_gene: TRBJ2-7
CDR3nt: TGTGCCTGGGGCCCGGGGGGACCAGAGCAGTACTTC
CDR3aa: CAWGPGGPEQYF

v_gene: TRBV27
d_gene: TRBD1
abundance: .
len: 14
j_gene: TRBJ1-4
CDR3nt: TGTGCCAGCAGTCTACAGGGGAGACTTGAAAAACTGTTTTTT
CDR3aa: CASSLQGRLEKLFF